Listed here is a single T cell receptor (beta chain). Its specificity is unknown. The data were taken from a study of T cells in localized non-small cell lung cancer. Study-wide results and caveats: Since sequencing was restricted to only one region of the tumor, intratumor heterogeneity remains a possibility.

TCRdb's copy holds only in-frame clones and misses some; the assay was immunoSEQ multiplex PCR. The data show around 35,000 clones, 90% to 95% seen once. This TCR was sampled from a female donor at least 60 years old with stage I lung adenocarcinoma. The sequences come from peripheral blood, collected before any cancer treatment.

CDR3 DNA: TGTGCCACCAGCAGACGACTGCCAGATACGCAGTATTTT. The encoded protein is CATSRRLPDTQYF. This chain joins TRBV15 and TRBJ2-3; no reliable D call. In germline, CDR1 is LNHNV, CDR2 YYDKDF (reference sequence). V was trimmed by 2 bases and J by 4 bases, leaving 7 bases between them. The length of the CDR3 is 13 residues.